The sequence of this TCR beta chain was determined in a study of cytomegalovirus exposure and HLA in healthy donors. Study-wide context: T cells numbering around 180 million yielded some 120 million unique TCR beta sequences in an earlier analysis.

Comments on this clone: Antigen unknown.

The PCR ran on 60 Vbeta and 13 Jbeta primers. Method: immunoSEQ multiplex PCR; TCRdb's copy keeps in-frame clones and lacks some. This sample yields some 150,000 clones, of which 80% are seen a single time; roughly 9% belongs to the top ten. Notes on the study in general: A later analysis appeared to link common viral pathogens to several of the most significant clusters. It was assumed in the presence/absence analyses that sequencing depth was roughly uniform across donors.

Sequencing was performed on PBMCs. The sequence was collected from a man younger than 35 in good health and CMV-seropositive.

The CDR3 DNA follows: TGTGCCAGCAGCTTAATGGCAGGGGCTGGAAACACCATATATTTT. It translates to CASSLMAGAGNTIYF. J is TRBJ1-3 and V is TRBV7-9, with D perhaps TRBD1 (6 bases). V lost 2 bases and J 2 bases, leaving 10 bases between the germline ends. The CDR3 is made up of 15 amino acids. Germline V gives CDR1 SEHNR, CDR2 FQNEAQ (reference sequence).